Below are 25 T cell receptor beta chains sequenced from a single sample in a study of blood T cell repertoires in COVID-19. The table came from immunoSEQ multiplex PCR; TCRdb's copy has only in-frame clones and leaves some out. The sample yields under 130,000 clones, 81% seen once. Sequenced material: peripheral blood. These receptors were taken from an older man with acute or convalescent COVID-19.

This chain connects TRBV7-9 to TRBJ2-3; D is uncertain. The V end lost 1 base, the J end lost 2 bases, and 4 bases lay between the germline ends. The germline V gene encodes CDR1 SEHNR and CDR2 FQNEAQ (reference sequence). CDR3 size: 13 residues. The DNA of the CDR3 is TGTGCCAGCAGCTTAGAACTCACAGATACGCAGTATTTT. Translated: CASSLELTDTQYF. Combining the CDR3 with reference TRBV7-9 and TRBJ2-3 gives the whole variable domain DTGVSQNPRHKITKRGQNVTFRCDPISEHNRLYWYRQTLGQGPEFLTYFQNEAQLEKSRLLSDRFSAERPKGSFSTLEIQRTEQGDSAMYLCASSLELTDTQYFGPGTRLTVL.

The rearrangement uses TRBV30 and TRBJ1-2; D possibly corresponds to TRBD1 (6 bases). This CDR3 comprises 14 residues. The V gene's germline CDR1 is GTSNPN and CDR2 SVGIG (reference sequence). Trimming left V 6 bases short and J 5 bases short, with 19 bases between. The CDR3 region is CACRYGTLIYGYTF. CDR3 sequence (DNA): TGTGCCTGCCGGTACGGGACACTTATATATGGCTACACCTTC.

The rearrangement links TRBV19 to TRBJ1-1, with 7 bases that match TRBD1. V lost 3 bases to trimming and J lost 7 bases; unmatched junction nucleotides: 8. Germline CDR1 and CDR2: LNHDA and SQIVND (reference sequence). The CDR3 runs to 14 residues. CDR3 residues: CASSIRRDRIEAFF. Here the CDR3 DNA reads TGTGCCAGTAGTATTAGGAGGGACAGAATTGAAGCTTTCTTT.

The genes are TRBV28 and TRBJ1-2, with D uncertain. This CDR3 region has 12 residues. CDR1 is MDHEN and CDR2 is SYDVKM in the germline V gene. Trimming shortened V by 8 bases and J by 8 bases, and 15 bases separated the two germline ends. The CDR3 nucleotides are TGTGCCAGCCGAGGGAGGCCCGGGGGCTACACCTTC. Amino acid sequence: CASRGRPGGYTF.

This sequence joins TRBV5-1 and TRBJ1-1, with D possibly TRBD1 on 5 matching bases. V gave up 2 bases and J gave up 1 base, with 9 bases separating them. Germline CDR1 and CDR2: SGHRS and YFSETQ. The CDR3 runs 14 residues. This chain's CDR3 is CASSFQTENTEAFF. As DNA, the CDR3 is TGCGCCAGCAGCTTTCAGACAGAGAACACTGAAGCTTTCTTT.

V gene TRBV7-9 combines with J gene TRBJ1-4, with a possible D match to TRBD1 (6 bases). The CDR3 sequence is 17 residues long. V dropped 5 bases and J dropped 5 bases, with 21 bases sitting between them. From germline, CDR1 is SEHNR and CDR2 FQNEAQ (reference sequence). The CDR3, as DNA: TGTGCCAGCAGCCCAGGGGTAGGGCAATTGGCAAATGAAAAACTGTTTTTT. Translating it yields CASSPGVGQLANEKLFF.

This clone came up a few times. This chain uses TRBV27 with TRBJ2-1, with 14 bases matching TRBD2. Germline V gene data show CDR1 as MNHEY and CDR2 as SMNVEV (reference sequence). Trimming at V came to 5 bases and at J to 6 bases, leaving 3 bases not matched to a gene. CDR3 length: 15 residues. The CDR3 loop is CASSGTSGGPNEQFF. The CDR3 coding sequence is TGTGCCAGCAGTGGGACTAGCGGGGGACCCAATGAGCAGTTCTTC.

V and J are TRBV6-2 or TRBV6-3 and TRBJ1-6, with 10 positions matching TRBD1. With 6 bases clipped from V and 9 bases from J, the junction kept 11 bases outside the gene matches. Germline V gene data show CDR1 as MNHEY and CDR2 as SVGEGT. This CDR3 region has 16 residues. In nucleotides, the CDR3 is TGTGCCAGCAGCCTCGGGACAGGGGCTTTGAGTTCACCCCTCCACTTT. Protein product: CASSLGTGALSSPLHF.

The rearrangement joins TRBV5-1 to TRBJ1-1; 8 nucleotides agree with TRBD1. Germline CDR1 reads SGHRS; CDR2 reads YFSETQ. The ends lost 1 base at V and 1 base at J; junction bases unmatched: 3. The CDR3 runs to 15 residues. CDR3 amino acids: CASSLMGQENTEAFF. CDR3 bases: TGCGCCAGCAGCTTGATGGGACAGGAGAACACTGAAGCTTTCTTT. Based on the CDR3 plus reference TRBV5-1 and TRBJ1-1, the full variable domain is KAGVTQTPRYLIKTRGQQVTLSCSPISGHRSVSWYQQTPGQGLQFLFEYFSETQRNKGNFPGRFSGRQFSNSRSEMNVSTLELGDSALYLCASSLMGQENTEAFFGQGTRLTVV.

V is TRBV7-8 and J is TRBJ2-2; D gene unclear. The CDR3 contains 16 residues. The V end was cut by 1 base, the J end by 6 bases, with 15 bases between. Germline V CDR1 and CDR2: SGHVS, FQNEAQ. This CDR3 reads CASSLVRGSFAGELFF. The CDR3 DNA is TGTGCCAGCAGCTTAGTCCGCGGTTCGTTCGCCGGGGAGCTGTTTTTT.

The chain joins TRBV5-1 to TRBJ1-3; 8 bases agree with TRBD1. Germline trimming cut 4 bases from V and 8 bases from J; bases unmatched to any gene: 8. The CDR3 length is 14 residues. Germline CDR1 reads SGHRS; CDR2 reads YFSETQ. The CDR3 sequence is CASSLGQVGDTIYF. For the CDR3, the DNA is TGCGCCAGCAGCCTGGGACAGGTTGGGGACACCATATATTTT.

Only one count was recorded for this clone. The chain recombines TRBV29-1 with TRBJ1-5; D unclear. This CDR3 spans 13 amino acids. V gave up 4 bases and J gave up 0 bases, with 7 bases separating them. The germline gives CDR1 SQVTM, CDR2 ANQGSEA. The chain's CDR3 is CSVGENSNQPQHF. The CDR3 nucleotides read TGCAGCGTTGGGGAGAATAGCAATCAGCCCCAGCATTTT.

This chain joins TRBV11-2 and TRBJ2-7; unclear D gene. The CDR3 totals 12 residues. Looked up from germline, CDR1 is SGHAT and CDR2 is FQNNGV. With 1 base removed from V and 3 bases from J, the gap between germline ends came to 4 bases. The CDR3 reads CASSLAGYEQYF. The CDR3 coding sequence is TGTGCCAGCAGCTTAGCGGGCTACGAGCAGTACTTC.

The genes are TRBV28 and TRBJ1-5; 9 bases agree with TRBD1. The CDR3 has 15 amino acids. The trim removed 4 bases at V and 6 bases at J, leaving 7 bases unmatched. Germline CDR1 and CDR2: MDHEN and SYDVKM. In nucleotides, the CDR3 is TGTGCCAGCAGTTCGTCCGGGACAGGGACTCAGCCCCAGCATTTT. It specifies CASSSSGTGTQPQHF.

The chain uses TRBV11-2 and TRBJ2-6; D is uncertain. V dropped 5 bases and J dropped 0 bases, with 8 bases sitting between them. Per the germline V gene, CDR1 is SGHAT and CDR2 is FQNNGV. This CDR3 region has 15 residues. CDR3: CASSVVYSGANVLTF. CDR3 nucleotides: TGTGCCAGCAGCGTCGTTTACTCTGGGGCCAACGTCCTGACTTTC.

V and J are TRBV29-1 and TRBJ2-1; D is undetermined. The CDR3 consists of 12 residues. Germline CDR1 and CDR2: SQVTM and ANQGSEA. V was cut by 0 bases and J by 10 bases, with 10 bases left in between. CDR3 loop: CSVEERPLEQFF. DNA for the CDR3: TGCAGCGTTGAAGAGAGGCCGTTGGAGCAGTTCTTC.

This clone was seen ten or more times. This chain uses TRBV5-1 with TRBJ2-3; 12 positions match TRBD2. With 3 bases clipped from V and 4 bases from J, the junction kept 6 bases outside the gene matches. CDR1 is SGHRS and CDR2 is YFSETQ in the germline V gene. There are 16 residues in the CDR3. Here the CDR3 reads CASSSSGRAAADTQYF. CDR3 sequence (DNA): TGCGCCAGCAGCTCTAGCGGGAGGGCCGCCGCAGATACGCAGTATTTT.

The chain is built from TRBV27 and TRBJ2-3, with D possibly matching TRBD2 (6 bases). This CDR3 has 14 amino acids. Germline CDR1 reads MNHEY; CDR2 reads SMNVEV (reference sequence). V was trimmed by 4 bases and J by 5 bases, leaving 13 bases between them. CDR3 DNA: TGTGCCAGCAGTTCCTCTAGCGTGGGAGATACGCAGTATTTT. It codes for CASSSSSVGDTQYF.

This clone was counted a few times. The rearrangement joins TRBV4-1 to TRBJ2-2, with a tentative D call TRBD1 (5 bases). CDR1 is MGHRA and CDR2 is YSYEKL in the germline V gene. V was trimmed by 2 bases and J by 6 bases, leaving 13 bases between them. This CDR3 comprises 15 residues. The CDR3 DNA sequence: TGCGCCAGCAGCCAACAAGGGGCCCTCCCCGGGGAGCTGTTTTTT. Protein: CASSQQGALPGELFF.

CDR3 region: CSVEGGRGRYETQYF. CDR3 DNA sequence: TGCAGCGTTGAAGGGGGCAGGGGGAGGTATGAGACCCAGTACTTC. The chain employs TRBV29-1 and TRBJ2-5; perhaps TRBD1 as D (7 bases). CDR3 length: 15 amino acids. Per germline, CDR1 SQVTM and CDR2 ANQGSEA. Trimming removed 1 base from V and 5 bases from J, with 17 bases in between. Full variable domain (remainder filled in from reference TRBV29-1 and TRBJ2-5): SAVISQKPSRDICQRGTSLTIQCQVDSQVTMMFWYRQQPGQSLTLIATANQGSEATYESGFVIDKFPISRPNLTFSTLTVSNMSPEDSSIYLCSVEGGRGRYETQYFGPGTRLLVL.

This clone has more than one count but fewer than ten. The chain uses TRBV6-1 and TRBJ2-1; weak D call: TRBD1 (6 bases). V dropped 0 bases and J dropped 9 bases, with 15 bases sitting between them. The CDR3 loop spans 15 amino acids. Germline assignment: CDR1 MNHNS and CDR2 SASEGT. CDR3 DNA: TGTGCCAGCAGTGAAGCACAGGGACGAACAACTGAGCAGTTCTTC. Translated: CASSEAQGRTTEQFF.

The CDR3 DNA sequence: TGTGCCAGCAGTTTCCGAGGGGGCTATGGCTACACCTTC. Amino acids: CASSFRGGYGYTF. The chain recombines TRBV27 with TRBJ1-2, with a weak D call TRBD1 (6 bases). Trimming cost V 3 bases and J 4 bases, with 9 bases left between them. Germline V CDR1 and CDR2: MNHEY, SMNVEV (reference sequence). CDR3 length: 13 residues.

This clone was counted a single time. Written as DNA, the CDR3 is TGTGCCAGCTCACCATCAGGGGTTTTCGGGGAGACCCAGTACTTC. The encoded protein is CASSPSGVFGETQYF. The V gene is TRBV18, the J gene TRBJ2-5; TRBD1 might be the D (6 bases). The CDR3 sequence is 15 residues long. V gave up 2 bases and J gave up 5 bases, with 15 bases separating them. CDR1 KGHSH and CDR2 LQKENI come from the germline V gene.

The CDR3 DNA reads TGTGCCAGCAGCTTATCACAAGCGGGAGGGCCGGGTGAGCAGTTCTTC. Its protein product is CASSLSQAGGPGEQFF. V and J are TRBV11-3 and TRBJ2-1, with 10 nucleotides matching TRBD2. The germline V gene encodes CDR1 SGHNT and CDR2 YENEEA. Losses at the gene ends were 2 bases for V and 9 bases for J; bases not matched to a gene: 10. This CDR3 contains 16 residues.

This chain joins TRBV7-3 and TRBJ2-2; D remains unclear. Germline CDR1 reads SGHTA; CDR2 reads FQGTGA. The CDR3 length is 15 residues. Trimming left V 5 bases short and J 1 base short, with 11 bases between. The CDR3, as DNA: TGTGCCAGCAGCCCCCAACCCAGGAACACCGGGGAGCTGTTTTTT. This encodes CASSPQPRNTGELFF.